Each of the 26 T cell receptor beta chains below was sequenced from the same sample in a study of CXCR3-negative and CXCR3-positive naive CD8 T cells. Libraries of TRB cDNA were made by 5' RACE and carried UMIs. TCRdb derives one entry per CDR3 protein from the 5' RACE reads, leaving out DNA. The ten most abundant clones cover around 0.41% of a sample with more than 100,000 distinct CDR3 sequences. The antigens of these receptors remain unknown. Overall study results and limits: TRB CDR3 hydrophobicity was greater in CXCR3-positive naive cells than in CXCR3-negative naive cells.

The sample consisted of naive CXCR3+ CD8+ T cells from blood. Subset described: CD45RO-CCR7+CD27+CD95- naive CD8+ T cells expressing CXCR3 (TNR3+). Receptors were obtained from a human donor in good health. Some clones in this sample may be carry-over from other donors' samples.

CDR3 sequence reads: CAIRAGSNQPQHF. The chain links TRBV6-6 to TRBJ1-5; TCRdb picks TRBD1, but there is no DNA to check that call. CDR3 size: 13 residues. The V gene's germline CDR1 is MNHNY and CDR2 SVGAGI (reference sequence).

The V and J genes are TRBV15 and TRBJ1-2; without DNA, the TCRdb call of TRBD1 cannot be checked. CDR1 and CDR2 (germline): LNHNV, YYDKDF (reference sequence). The CDR3 spans 12 residues. The CDR3 sequence: CATSRTGGGYTF.

This sequence joins TRBV11-2 and TRBJ2-1; TCRdb's assignment of TRBD1 cannot be checked, as there is no DNA. This CDR3 is built from 15 residues. Germline V gene lookup returns CDR1 SGHAT and CDR2 FQNNGV. This chain's CDR3 is CASTLEGGSYNEQFF.

The V and J genes are TRBV10-1 and TRBJ1-2; TCRdb selects TRBD1, and the lack of DNA leaves this call unchecked. The CDR3 contains 14 residues. Germline V gene lookup returns CDR1 WNHNN and CDR2 SYGVQD (reference sequence). This chain's CDR3 is CAIMKTGQSYGYTF.

The rearrangement links TRBV7-9 to TRBJ2-7; lacking DNA, the TRBD1 call made by TCRdb goes unchecked. The CDR3 spans 15 residues. The germline gives CDR1 SEHNR, CDR2 FQNEAQ (reference sequence). This CDR3 reads CASSLGQGDRHEQYF.

The chain links TRBV29-1 to TRBJ2-7; TCRdb designates TRBD2, a call that cannot be tested without DNA. CDR3 length: 16 residues. The germline V gene has CDR1 SQVTM and CDR2 ANQGSEA. CDR3 sequence: CSVEEVSGGSSYEQYF.

The V and J genes are TRBV9 and TRBJ2-7. Germline V gene data show CDR1 as SGDLS and CDR2 as YYNGEE. The CDR3 contains 13 residues. CDR3 loop: CASSVEKWSEQYF.

The CDR3 loop reads CSARPFETSGYEQYF. The V call is TRBV20-1, the J call TRBJ2-7; with no DNA, the TCRdb D assignment of TRBD2 cannot be verified. The CDR3 contains 15 residues. Looked up from germline, CDR1 is DFQATT and CDR2 is SNEGSKA (reference sequence).

The chain employs TRBV6-5 and TRBJ2-5; TCRdb outputs TRBD1, but without DNA this stays unchecked. The CDR3 runs to 15 residues. In germline, CDR1 is MNHEY, CDR2 SVGAGI. CDR3 amino acids: CASSYSRQSQETQYF.

The chain carries TRBV27 and TRBJ1-6; there is no DNA to check the TCRdb D call of TRBD1. This CDR3 has 14 amino acids. Germline values: CDR1 MNHEY, CDR2 SMNVEV (reference sequence). The CDR3 is CASRTGVRNSPLHF.

This rearrangement joins TRBV4-3 to TRBJ2-2; TCRdb indicates TRBD2, and absent DNA this call remains unverified. The CDR3 has 17 residues. The germline V gene encodes CDR1 LGHNA and CDR2 YSLEER. The CDR3 spells CASSQEIAGGPTGELFF.

The V call is TRBV27, the J call TRBJ2-7; TCRdb designates TRBD1, a call that cannot be tested without DNA. From germline, CDR1 is MNHEY and CDR2 SMNVEV (reference sequence). The CDR3 length is 15 residues. The CDR3 loop reads CASSTTAGARGEQYF.

The chain employs TRBV29-1 and TRBJ2-1. Per germline, CDR1 SQVTM and CDR2 ANQGSEA. There are 13 residues in the CDR3. The CDR3 sequence is CSVELWGYNEQFF.

This rearrangement joins TRBV28 to TRBJ2-1; TCRdb calls TRBD2, which cannot be checked without DNA. The V gene's germline CDR1 is MDHEN and CDR2 SYDVKM. The CDR3 runs 16 residues. The CDR3: CASSLGRDYSYNEQFF. The whole variable domain, remainder taken from reference TRBV28 and TRBJ2-1, is DVKVTQSSRYLVKRTGEKVFLECVQDMDHENMFWYRQDPGLGLRLIYFSYDVKMKEKGDIPEGYSVSREKKERFSLILESASTNQTSMYLCASSLGRDYSYNEQFFGPGTRLTVL.

The chain couples TRBV29-1 to TRBJ2-7. CDR1 and CDR2 from the germline V gene are SQVTM and ANQGSEA. This CDR3 spans 15 amino acids. The CDR3 loop reads CSVEDPAGNPYEQYF.

The rearrangement uses TRBV2 and TRBJ2-7. The CDR3 spans 14 residues. Germline assignment: CDR1 SNHLY and CDR2 FYNNEI. CDR3 sequence: CASSERGSVYEQYF.

The genes are TRBV27 and TRBJ1-3; the D call of TRBD1 rests on TCRdb alone, since no DNA is present to check it. Germline V gene data show CDR1 as MNHEY and CDR2 as SMNVEV (reference sequence). This CDR3 contains 14 residues. CDR3 residues: CASSLGGSGNTIYF.

The chain couples TRBV5-7 to TRBJ1-6. TRBV5-7 is recorded as an ORF, its role being uncertain. The CDR3 totals 14 residues. CDR3 sequence: CASSLIRVRSPLHF.

The chain carries TRBV7-6 and TRBJ2-1; the TRBD1 assignment by TCRdb is unverifiable without DNA. Germline V lookup: CDR1 SGHVS, CDR2 FNYEAQ. The CDR3 loop spans 14 amino acids. This CDR3 reads CASSLAGHLNEQFF.

The chain employs TRBV4-1 and TRBJ2-2; no DNA is available, so the TRBD2 call from TCRdb remains unchecked. The CDR3 is 16 amino acids. The germline CDR1 and CDR2 sequences are MGHRA and YSYEKL. CDR3 protein: CASSQRTRGNTGELFF.

The rearrangement joins TRBV29-1 to TRBJ2-1. CDR1 is SQVTM and CDR2 is ANQGSEA in the germline V gene. The CDR3 loop spans 13 amino acids. CDR3 region: CSVASVSYNEQFF.

The V and J genes are TRBV14 and TRBJ2-2. The CDR3 spans 13 residues. The germline V gene has CDR1 SGHDN and CDR2 FVKESK. CDR3 residues: CASSPLGAGELFF.

The gene calls are TRBV5-5 and TRBJ2-7; TCRdb returns TRBD2, unconfirmable since there is no DNA. The CDR3 is made up of 14 amino acids. Germline CDR1 SGHKS, CDR2 YYEKEE (reference sequence). CDR3 in amino acids: CASSGTSGYYEQYF.

The CDR3 sequence: CASSFSGLTLTGELFF. The chain carries TRBV7-3 and TRBJ2-2; TCRdb outputs TRBD2, but without DNA this stays unchecked. The V gene's germline CDR1 is SGHTA and CDR2 FQGTGA. The length of the CDR3 is 16 residues.

J is TRBJ2-5 and V is TRBV7-2; there is no DNA to check the TCRdb D call of TRBD1. The germline V gene has CDR1 SGHTA and CDR2 FQGNSA. This CDR3 has 11 amino acids. The CDR3 sequence: CASRLGGTQYF.

The chain joins TRBV28 to TRBJ2-7; without DNA, the TCRdb call of TRBD2 cannot be checked. Germline CDR1 is MDHEN and CDR2 is SYDVKM. This CDR3 has 18 residues. CDR3: CASSLPSFGTSGAYEQYF.